These 2 T cell receptor beta chains originate from one sample sequenced in a study of shared clonotypes between healthy human individuals. The protocol was immunoSEQ multiplex PCR, while the TCRdb copy is restricted to in-frame clones and leaves out a portion. The data show a few million clones, over 90% seen once. The material sequenced was naive CD4+ T cells from PBMCs. Subset here: CD45RA+ positively selected. The origin of the receptors is a young man in good health. Some clones in this sample may be carry-over from other donors' samples.

The genes are TRBV4-2 and TRBJ2-1; 7 bases line up with TRBD2. CDR3 size: 19 residues. V shed 3 bases, J shed 8 bases, and the junction held 22 bases outside the gene matches. Germline V gives CDR1 LGHNA, CDR2 YNFKEQ. The DNA for the CDR3 is TGTGCCAGCAGCCAGGACTCACGCCTAACCCGGGACTATGACGATGAGCAGTTCTTC. It translates to CASSQDSRLTRDYDDEQFF.

This rearrangement joins TRBV28 to TRBJ1-5; 7 nucleotides align to TRBD1. With V trimmed by 6 bases and J by 9 bases, 8 bases remained unmatched. Germline CDR1 reads MDHEN; CDR2 reads SYDVKM. This CDR3 spans 13 amino acids. The CDR3, as DNA: TGTGCCAGCAGGGAGGGGGCCGTGAGGCCCCAGCATTTT. Translated, it gives CASREGAVRPQHF. Using reference TRBV28 and TRBJ1-5 for the parts outside the CDR3, the full variable domain is DVKVTQSSRYLVKRTGEKVFLECVQDMDHENMFWYRQDPGLGLRLIYFSYDVKMKEKGDIPEGYSVSREKKERFSLILESASTNQTSMYLCASREGAVRPQHFGDGTRLSIL.